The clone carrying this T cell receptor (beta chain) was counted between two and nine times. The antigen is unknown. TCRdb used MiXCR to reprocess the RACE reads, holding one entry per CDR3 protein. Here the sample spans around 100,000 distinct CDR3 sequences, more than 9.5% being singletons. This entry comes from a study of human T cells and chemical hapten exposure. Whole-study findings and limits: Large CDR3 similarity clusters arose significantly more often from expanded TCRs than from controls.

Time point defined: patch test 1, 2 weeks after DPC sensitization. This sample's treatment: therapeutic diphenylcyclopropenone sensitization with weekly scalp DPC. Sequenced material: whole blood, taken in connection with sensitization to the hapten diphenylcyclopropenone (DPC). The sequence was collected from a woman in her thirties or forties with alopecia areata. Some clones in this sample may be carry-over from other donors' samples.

CDR3 nucleotides: TGTGCCAGTAGTACGGACAGGGTTCAGCCCCAGCATTTT. It specifies CASSTDRVQPQHF. The chain uses TRBV19 and TRBJ1-5; 8 positions match TRBD1. V trimming: 4 bases; J trimming: 6 bases; junction bases outside the gene matches: 2. CDR3 length: 13 amino acids. Germline loops: CDR1 LNHDA, CDR2 SQIVND (reference sequence).